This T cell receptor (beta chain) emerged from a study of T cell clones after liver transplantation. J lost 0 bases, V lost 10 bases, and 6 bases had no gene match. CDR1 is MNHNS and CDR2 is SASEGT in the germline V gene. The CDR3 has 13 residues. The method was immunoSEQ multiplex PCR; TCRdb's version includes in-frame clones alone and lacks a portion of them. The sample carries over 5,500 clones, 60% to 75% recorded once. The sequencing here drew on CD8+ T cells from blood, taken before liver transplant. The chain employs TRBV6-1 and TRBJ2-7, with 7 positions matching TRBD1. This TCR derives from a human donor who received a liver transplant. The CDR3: CATKTGNSYEQYF. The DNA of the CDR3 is TGTGCCACCAAGACAGGGAACTCCTACGAGCAGTACTTC.